The 9 T cell receptor beta chains listed next were all sequenced from one sample in a study of monozygotic twins with inflammatory bowel disease. TCRdb re-called the 5' RACE reads; every CDR3 protein appears as one record, without DNA. The table counts 70,000 to 95,000 distinct CDR3 sequences; approximately 7% lies in the top ten. The sequenced sample consisted of blood. These receptors came from a human donor with ulcerative colitis or Crohn's disease, or a healthy co-twin of an affected twin (not recorded which).

The V call is TRBV7-2, the J call TRBJ2-5; the D gene TCRdb calls, TRBD1, cannot be checked with no DNA. Germline V lookup: CDR1 SGHTA, CDR2 FQGNSA. The CDR3 contains 15 residues. The CDR3 loop is CASSLRRGLQETQYF.

The gene calls are TRBV3-1 and TRBJ2-1; TCRdb selects TRBD1, and the lack of DNA leaves this call unchecked. There are 19 residues in the CDR3. Germline V gene lookup returns CDR1 LGHDT and CDR2 YNNKEL (reference sequence). The CDR3 region is CASSQTGNRGGPVGHEQFF.

The chain has TRBV3-1 and TRBJ1-1. Germline CDR1 is LGHDT and CDR2 is YNNKEL (reference sequence). This CDR3 contains 17 residues. The CDR3 sequence: CASSQGRAWGMNTEAFF.

J is TRBJ1-3 and V is TRBV20-1. Germline V gene sequence: CDR1 DFQATT, CDR2 SNEGSKA (reference sequence). The CDR3 is 14 amino acids. The CDR3 is CSARDRVRGDTIYF.

The chain employs TRBV27 and TRBJ2-7. The CDR3 loop spans 13 amino acids. Germline V gene lookup returns CDR1 MNHEY and CDR2 SMNVEV (reference sequence). The CDR3: CASSDRSSYEQYF.

The V call is TRBV7-6, the J call TRBJ2-7; the TCRdb call, TRBD1, lacks DNA for checking. In germline, CDR1 is SGHVS, CDR2 FNYEAQ. CDR3 length: 16 amino acids. CDR3: CASSLVRGTGGDEQYF.

This sequence joins TRBV7-9 and TRBJ1-1; checking the TCRdb D call of TRBD1 is not possible without DNA. CDR1 and CDR2 (germline): SEHNR, FQNEAQ (reference sequence). The CDR3 is 16 residues long. This CDR3 is CASSLTVGQVNTEAFF. The full variable domain, with the rest looked up from reference TRBV7-9 and TRBJ1-1, is DTGVSQNPRHKITKRGQNVTFRCDPISEHNRLYWYRQTLGQGPEFLTYFQNEAQLEKSRLLSDRFSAERPKGSFSTLEIQRTEQGDSAMYLCASSLTVGQVNTEAFFGQGTRLTVV.

This sequence joins TRBV20-1 and TRBJ1-1. Per germline, CDR1 DFQATT and CDR2 SNEGSKA (reference sequence). This CDR3 has 13 amino acids. The CDR3 loop is CSAMGTLDTEAFF.

V gene TRBV20-1 combines with J gene TRBJ1-2. The CDR3 loop spans 13 amino acids. Looked up from germline, CDR1 is DFQATT and CDR2 is SNEGSKA (reference sequence). CDR3 region: CSARGTSTGGYTF.